The 3 T cell receptor beta chains in this list originate from one sample, sequenced in a study of beta chain features in type 1 diabetes. Findings and caveats of the study: Significant though moderate, a shortening of TCRB CDR3s appeared in all four CD4+ subsets of Type 1 diabetes patients.

These receptors' antigens are unknown. Every bit of the isolated RNA underwent reverse transcription, so sequencing read expressed TCRB transcripts. The repertoire was sequenced with immunoSEQ multiplex PCR; TCRdb's copy has only in-frame clones and lacks some. Seen here are 600,000 or so clones, around 15% observed once, and the top ten hold approximately 0.042%. The sequencing input was naive CD4+ T cells from blood. The receptors shown here come from a man in his late teens or twenties with type 1 diabetes.

The table lists this clone with a few counts. The CDR3 is CASSLLDSGANVLTF. The CDR3 DNA reads TGTGCCAGCAGCTTGCTGGACTCTGGGGCCAACGTCCTGACTTTC. The gene calls are TRBV5-6 and TRBJ2-6, with D uncertain. V dropped 1 base and J dropped 0 bases, with 5 bases sitting between them. Germline V lookup: CDR1 SGHDT, CDR2 YYEEEE. This CDR3 is built from 15 residues.

The rearrangement joins TRBV9 to TRBJ1-2; possible D gene TRBD1, 5 bases. V was trimmed by 4 bases and J by 2 bases, leaving 9 bases between them. Germline V CDR1 and CDR2: SGDLS, YYNGEE. The CDR3 has 13 amino acids. CDR3 nucleotides: TGTGCCAGCAGCTCGCGACAGAACTATGGCTACACCTTC. It specifies CASSSRQNYGYTF. Together with reference TRBV9 and TRBJ1-2, the CDR3 gives the full variable domain: DSGVTQTPKHLITATGQRVTLRCSPRSGDLSVYWYQQSLDQGLQFLIQYYNGEERAKGNILERFSAQQFPDLHSELNLSSLELGDSALYFCASSSRQNYGYTFGSGTRLTVV.

This clone was counted a few times. The V gene is TRBV7-9, the J gene TRBJ1-5; no reliable D call. Germline V gene data show CDR1 as SEHNR and CDR2 as FQNEAQ (reference sequence). V dropped 5 bases and J dropped 4 bases, with 9 bases sitting between them. CDR3 size: 13 residues. The CDR3 reads CASSLNTNQPQHF. CDR3 bases: TGTGCCAGCAGCCTGAACACGAATCAGCCCCAGCATTTT.